These T cell receptor beta chains were read from a single sample in a study of radiotherapy plus CTLA-4 blockade in lung cancer. The data were produced by immunoSEQ multiplex PCR, yet TCRdb's version contains in-frame clones alone and is incomplete. The data contain tens of thousands of clones, roughly 86% of them singletons. Sequences were derived from peripheral blood, sampled from a patient treated with radiotherapy plus ipilimumab. The source is a human donor with non-small cell lung cancer whose response to radiotherapy plus ipilimumab could not be evaluated. Each CDR3 is given with its conserved first and last residue. D genes are given only for firm matches. Clone size appears in some rows only: once, few, many, or a class for an expanded clone.

TRBV7-2	TRBJ2-5	TRBD1	NA	CASSPQGQEEETQYF	TGTGCCAGCAGCCCCCAAGGACAGGAAGAAGAGACCCAGTACTTC
TRBV7-9	TRBJ2-7	TRBD2	NA	CASSPRGTSSNEQYF	TGTGCCAGCAGCCCCCGGGGGACTAGCAGTAACGAGCAGTACTTC
TRBV5-1	TRBJ1-2	TRBD1	NA	CASSKGQGGYGYTF	TGCGCCAGCAGCAAAGGACAGGGCGGATATGGCTACACCTTC
TRBV4-1	TRBJ1-1	NA	few	CASSQPGRMTEAFF	TGCGCCAGCAGCCAACCGGGAAGAATGACTGAAGCTTTCTTT
TRBV4-3	TRBJ2-3	NA	NA	CASSQEISVTDTQYF	TGCGCCAGCAGCCAAGAGATTAGCGTCACAGATACGCAGTATTTT
TRBV28	TRBJ2-1	TRBD2	NA	CASSLWDLAGADNEQFF	TGTGCCAGCAGTTTATGGGATTTAGCGGGAGCGGACAATGAGCAGTTCTTC
TRBV6-1	TRBJ2-1	TRBD2	NA	CASRYLAASYNEQFF	TGTGCCAGCAGGTATCTAGCGGCCTCCTACAATGAGCAGTTCTTC
TRBV19	TRBJ2-1	NA	NA	CASSIVQSYNEQFF	TGTGCCAGTAGTATCGTGCAGTCCTACAATGAGCAGTTCTTC
TRBV20-1	TRBJ2-7	NA	NA	CSAGGQNEQYF	TGCAGTGCTGGGGGACAAAACGAGCAGTACTTC
TRBV19	TRBJ2-1	NA	NA	CASSILVSDLHEQFF	TGTGCCAGTAGTATACTAGTGTCGGACTTGCATGAGCAGTTCTTC
TRBV30	TRBJ2-3	NA	NA	CAWSPDFTDTQYF	TGTGCCTGGAGCCCGGACTTCACAGATACGCAGTATTTT
TRBV4-2	TRBJ2-7	TRBD2	NA	CASSQDIGLAGGYEQYF	TGTGCCAGCAGCCAAGATATCGGTCTAGCGGGAGGGTACGAGCAGTACTTC
TRBV5-1	TRBJ2-1	TRBD2	NA	CASSRSSGEKEQFF	TGCGCCAGCAGTCGTTCCAGCGGGGAAAAAGAGCAGTTCTTC
TRBV7-9	TRBJ1-2	TRBD1	NA	CASSEEDRGPSYGYTF	TGTGCCAGCAGCGAAGAGGACAGGGGGCCTAGCTATGGCTACACCTTC
TRBV28	TRBJ1-1	NA	once	CASSLRVAGPTEAFF	TGTGCCAGCAGTTTAAGGGTGGCAGGGCCGACTGAAGCTTTCTTT
TRBV18	TRBJ2-3	TRBD1	NA	CASSPGQGTTDTQYF	TGTGCCAGCTCACCTGGACAGGGGACGACAGATACGCAGTATTTT
TRBV11-3	TRBJ2-3	TRBD1	NA	CASSFTGAADTQYF	TGTGCCAGCAGCTTTACAGGGGCAGCAGATACGCAGTATTTT
TRBV6-4	TRBJ1-2	NA	once	CASRPSGGTYGYTF	TGTGCCAGCAGGCCCTCCGGGGGAACCTATGGCTACACCTTC
TRBV28	TRBJ2-1	TRBD2	NA	CASSSSPGLAGGNVGYEQFF	TGTGCCAGCAGTTCTAGTCCGGGACTAGCGGGAGGGAACGTGGGCTATGAGCAGTTCTTC
TRBV4-3	TRBJ2-1	TRBD2	NA	CASSLSGSSYNEQFF	TGCGCCAGCAGCCTAAGCGGGAGCTCCTACAATGAGCAGTTCTTC
TRBV4-1	TRBJ1-3	NA	NA	CASSQGAADSVYSGNTIYF	TGCGCCAGCAGCCAGGGGGCTGCTGACAGCGTCTACTCTGGAAACACCATATATTTT
TRBV5-1	TRBJ1-4	NA	NA	CASSLAPTGTNEKLFF	TGCGCCAGCAGCTTGGCCCCGACAGGAACTAATGAAAAACTGTTTTTT
TRBV7-3	TRBJ1-2	TRBD1	once	CASSQDRVYGYTF	TGTGCCAGCAGCCAAGACAGGGTTTATGGCTACACCTTC
TRBV30	TRBJ1-5	TRBD1	NA	CAWSVRGFGGQTSHSNQPQHF	TGTGCCTGGAGTGTACGCGGATTTGGGGGACAGACTTCTCATAGCAATCAGCCCCAGCATTTT
TRBV5-1	TRBJ1-3	TRBD1	NA	CASSLEGTGAGNTIYF	TGCGCCAGCAGCTTGGAGGGGACAGGGGCTGGAAACACCATATATTTT
TRBV4-3	TRBJ2-3	TRBD2	few	CASSQQGLAGGPNTQYF	TGCGCCAGCAGCCAACAGGGACTAGCGGGAGGGCCGAATACGCAGTATTTT